This T cell receptor (beta chain) was retrieved from a study of PD-1 blockade in classical Hodgkin lymphoma. Notes on the study in general: Exclusion covered patients beginning nivolumab under 1 year post-ASCT. Diversity in CD4+ TCRs, unlike that measured in CD8+ TCRs, had risen significantly by C4D1. Possibly reflecting disease activity or prior therapy, repertoire differences have causes that remain undefined.

Turning to this clone: Its antigen is unknown.

Germline-derived CDR1 and CDR2 are SEHNR and FQNEAQ (reference sequence). This CDR3 comprises 15 residues. Germline trimming cut 5 bases from V and 6 bases from J; bases unmatched to any gene: 11. Assay used: immunoSEQ multiplex PCR; TCRdb lists only in-frame clones, some missing. This sample has 10,000 to 15,000 clones; about 80% occur once, and the top ten carry about 24%. After autologous stem cell transplantation all patients relapsed, and prior brentuximab vedotin exposure differed between cohorts. Under best response, outcomes were complete response, partial response or progressive disease. V usage is TRBV7-9 and J usage is TRBJ2-7, with 9 bases lining up with TRBD2. This specimen was peripheral blood mononuclear cells (PBMCs), taken at baseline. This receptor was taken from a human donor with classical Hodgkin lymphoma. The CDR3 nucleotides are TGTGCCAGCAGCCCGACCGGGACTAGCTTGTTCGAGCAGTACTTC. It encodes CASSPTGTSLFEQYF.